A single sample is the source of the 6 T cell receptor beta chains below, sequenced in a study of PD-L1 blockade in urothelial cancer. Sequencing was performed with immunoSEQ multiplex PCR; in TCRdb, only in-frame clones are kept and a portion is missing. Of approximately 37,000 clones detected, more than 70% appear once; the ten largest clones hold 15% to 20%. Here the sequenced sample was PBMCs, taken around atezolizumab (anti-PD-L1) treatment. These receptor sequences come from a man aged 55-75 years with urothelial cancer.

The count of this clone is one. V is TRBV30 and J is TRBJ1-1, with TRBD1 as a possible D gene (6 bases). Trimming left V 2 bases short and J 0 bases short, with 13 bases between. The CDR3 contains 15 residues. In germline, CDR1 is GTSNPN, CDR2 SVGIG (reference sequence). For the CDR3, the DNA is TGTGCCTGGAGTCCTCTTGGACAGATGAACACTGAAGCTTTCTTT. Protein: CAWSPLGQMNTEAFF.

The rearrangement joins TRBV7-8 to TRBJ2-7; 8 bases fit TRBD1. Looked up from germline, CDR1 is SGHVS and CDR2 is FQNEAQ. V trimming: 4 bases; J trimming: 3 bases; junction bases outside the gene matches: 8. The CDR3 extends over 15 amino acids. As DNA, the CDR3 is TGTGCCAGCAGCTCCGGACAGGGAAAGAGCTACGAGCAGTACTTC. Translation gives CASSSGQGKSYEQYF.

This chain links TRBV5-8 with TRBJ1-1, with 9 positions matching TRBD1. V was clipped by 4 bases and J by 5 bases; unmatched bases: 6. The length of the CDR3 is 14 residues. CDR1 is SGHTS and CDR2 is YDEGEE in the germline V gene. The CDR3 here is CASSARQGGTEAFF. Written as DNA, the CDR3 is TGTGCCAGCAGCGCAAGACAGGGGGGGACTGAAGCTTTCTTT.

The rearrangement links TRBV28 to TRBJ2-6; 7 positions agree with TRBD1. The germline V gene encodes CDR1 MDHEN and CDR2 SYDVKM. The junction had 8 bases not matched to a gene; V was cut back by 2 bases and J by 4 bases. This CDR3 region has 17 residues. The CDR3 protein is CASSLATGLEGANVLTF. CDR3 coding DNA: TGTGCCAGCAGTTTAGCGACAGGGTTGGAAGGGGCCAACGTCCTGACTTTC.

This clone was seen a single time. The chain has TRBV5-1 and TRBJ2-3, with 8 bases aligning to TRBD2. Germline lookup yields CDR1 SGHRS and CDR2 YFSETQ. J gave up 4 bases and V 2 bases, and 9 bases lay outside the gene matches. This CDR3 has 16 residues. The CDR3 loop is CASSFGGASYADTQYF. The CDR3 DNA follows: TGCGCCAGCAGCTTCGGGGGGGCGTCATATGCAGATACGCAGTATTTT.

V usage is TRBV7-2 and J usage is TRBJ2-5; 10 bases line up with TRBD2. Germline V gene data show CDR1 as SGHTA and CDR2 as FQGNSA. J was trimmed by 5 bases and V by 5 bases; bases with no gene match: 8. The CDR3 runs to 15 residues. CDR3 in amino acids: CASSRLSGRVETQYF. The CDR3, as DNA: TGTGCCAGCAGCAGATTAAGCGGGAGGGTGGAGACCCAGTACTTC.